Listed here is a single TCR beta chain. Its target is unknown. TCR libraries were built in bulk with a published protocol and specific TCR primers. TCRdb ran MiXCR on the PCR reads and lists one entry per CDR3 protein. The sample holds under 650,000 distinct CDR3 sequences; less than 20% are singletons and the top ten take roughly 0.85%. These data are taken from a study of molecular identifiers for immune sequencing clone quantification. Points from the study as a whole: A shared barcode on identical TCR molecules could lead to underestimated sizes for highly expanded clones.

The germline CDR1 and CDR2 sequences are KGHSH and LQKENI. Trimming cost V 3 bases and J 2 bases, with 32 bases left between them. The CDR3 has 21 amino acids. The sample consisted of naive CD8+ T cells from blood, with Jurkat cell RNA spiked in. Regarding subset: FACS-sorted CD8+CD4-CCR7+CD45RA+ naive T cells. This clonotype was obtained from a human donor in good health. Some libraries in this study had Jurkat cell RNA spiked in. The chain has TRBV18 and TRBJ2-7, with a weak D call TRBD2 (6 bases). The CDR3 sequence is CASSPTPGRQLSPHGPYEQYF. As DNA, the CDR3 is TGTGCCAGCTCACCGACCCCTGGGAGGCAGCTTTCACCCCATGGGCCCTACGAGCAGTACTTC.